This T cell receptor beta chain was found in a study of blood T cell repertoires in COVID-19 (dated by TCRdb to about 2020). Context from the whole study: Samples covering the acute and convalescent phases of COVID-19 were provided by collaborators in the United States, Italy and Spain. The material from the prospective study consisted of cDNA or gDNA derived from T cells, B-cell-depleted T cells, or PBMCs. Deeply sampled blood TCRbeta repertoires from subjects exposed to, actively infected with, or recovered from COVID-19 were included in the dataset. A freely available public database, intended as a resource for researchers studying the immune response to SARS-CoV-2, is where the repertoires were released. The samples were drawn from the first 160 participants of the ongoing ImmuneRACE study and from 950 to 1,500 subjects provided by 6 global collaborators. Sample metadata almost always included a de-identified subject ID, COVID-19 status, age in years and sex. Where available, HLA class I and class II types were obtained from metadata supplied by the sample provider rather than from assay-based typing. What the research found in general, with its limitations: How much clinical and demographic metadata was included differed by source and by participant, and the metadata was provided uncurated.

TCRbeta CDR3 regions were amplified from genomic DNA using the immunoSEQ Assay, a bias-controlled multiplex PCR. In the original analysis: The number of nucleated cells in each sample was estimated from the amplification of reference gene primers within the assay. Sequence reads were collapsed and filtered to measure the absolute abundance of every unique TCRbeta CDR3 rearrangement. Productive Simpson clonality was computed per sample as the square root of Simpson's diversity index over productive rearrangements. The immuneACCESS repertoire file appears here via TCRdb, limited to in-frame rearrangements. These files lack a portion of the clones; in checked studies, under half of the deficit traces to unresolved V genes, and the cause of the others is not known. V, J and clone size derive from that table, while D and trimming were established from the DNA sequence. The sample data list approximately 250,000 clones, and roughly 82% of these were observed just once. Approximately 2% of the sample lies in the top ten.

Samples from volunteer blood donors who had recovered from COVID-19 were contributed by a second Seattle source. Whole blood was collected in K2EDTA tubes by collaborating institutions according to the institutions' own protocols. For TCRbeta analysis, collaborators shipped samples in one of three forms: frozen whole blood, isolated PBMCs, or DNA extracted from either of those sample types. Worth noting for this clone: Its target antigen remains unknown. Within one base of it there is no much larger clone, and no base qualities were kept.

From the cysteine up to the phenylalanine, the CDR3 has a length of 12 residues. Of all the DNA, just the CDR3 is kept, 36 bases in frame from base 1. The trim is 7 bases for V and 1 base for J, with a gap of 10 bases between the germline ends. In the germline V gene, CDR1 corresponds to SQVTM and CDR2 to ANQGSEA. The sequence was obtained from a man aged 35-49 years who had recovered from COVID-19. This sequence uses TRBV29-1 and TRBJ1-1; a confident D gene designation cannot be given. The sample was peripheral blood. The CDR3 corresponds to CSGRPPNTEAFF. The DNA sequence follows: TGCAGCGGCAGGCCTCCGAACACTGAAGCTTTCTTT.